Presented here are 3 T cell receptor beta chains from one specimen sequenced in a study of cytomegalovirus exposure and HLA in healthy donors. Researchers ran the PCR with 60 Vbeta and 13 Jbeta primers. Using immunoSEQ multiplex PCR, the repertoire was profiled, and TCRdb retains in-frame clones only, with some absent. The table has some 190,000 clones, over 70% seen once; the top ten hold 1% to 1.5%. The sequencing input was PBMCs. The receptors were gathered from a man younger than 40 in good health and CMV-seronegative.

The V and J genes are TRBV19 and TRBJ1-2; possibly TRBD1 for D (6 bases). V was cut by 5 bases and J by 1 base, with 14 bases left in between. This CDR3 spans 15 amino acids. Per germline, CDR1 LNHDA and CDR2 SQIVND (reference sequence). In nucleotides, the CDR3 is TGTGCCAGTAGTTTTGGGACATTGTTTAACTATGGCTACACCTTC. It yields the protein CASSFGTLFNYGYTF. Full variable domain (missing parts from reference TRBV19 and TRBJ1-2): DGGITQSPKYLFRKEGQNVTLSCEQNLNHDAMYWYRQDPGQGLRLIYYSQIVNDFQKGDIAEGYSVSREKKESFPLTVTSAQKNPTAFYLCASSFGTLFNYGYTFGSGTRLTVV.

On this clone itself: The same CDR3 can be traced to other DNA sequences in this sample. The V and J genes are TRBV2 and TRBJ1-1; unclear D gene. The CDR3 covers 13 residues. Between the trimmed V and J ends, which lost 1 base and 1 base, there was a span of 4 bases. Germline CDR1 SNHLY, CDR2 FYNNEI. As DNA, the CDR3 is TGTGCCAGCAGTGAAGACAGGAACACTGAAGCTTTCTTT. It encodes CASSEDRNTEAFF.

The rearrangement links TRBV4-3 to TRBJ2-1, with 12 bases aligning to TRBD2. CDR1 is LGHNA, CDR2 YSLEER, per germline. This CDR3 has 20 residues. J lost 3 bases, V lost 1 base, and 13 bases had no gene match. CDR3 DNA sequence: TGCGCCAGCAGCCAAGCGGCGACTAGCGGGGGTTTCTCGGGCTACAATGAGCAGTTCTTC. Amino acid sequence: CASSQAATSGGFSGYNEQFF.